The clone carrying this TCR beta chain showed up just once. Its cognate antigen is unknown. V dropped 1 base and J dropped 10; count of bases not matched to a gene: 8. The V gene's germline CDR1 is LNHNV and CDR2 YYDKDF (reference sequence). The CDR3 is 15 amino acids. The data belong to a study of cytomegalovirus exposure and HLA in healthy donors. The PCR had 60 Vbeta and 13 Jbeta primers. Assay used: immunoSEQ multiplex PCR; TCRdb lists only in-frame clones, some missing. The table lists about 65,000 clones, about 72% of them singletons. Points from the study as a whole: Per a later analysis, 15,000 to 20,000 TCR beta sequences showed association with HLA alleles at 0.05 false discovery rate.

Sequencing used PBMCs. The chain is built from TRBV15 and TRBJ2-1; 9 nucleotides align to TRBD2. This sequence was found in a girl aged 10 to 17 in good health and CMV-seropositive. The CDR3 region has the DNA TGTGCCACCAGCAGAGTCAGTGGGCGGGAGGGGGAGCAGTTCTTC. This gives the protein CATSRVSGREGEQFF.